Sequencing of this T cell receptor (beta chain) was carried out in a study of T cell responses to AZD1222 COVID-19 vaccine. This table comes from immunoSEQ multiplex PCR, and its TCRdb copy is limited to in-frame clones, with some not included. Among more than 85,000 clones listed, roughly nine tenths were seen once. V was pared by 4 bases and J by 4 bases, with 10 bases between. There are 13 residues in the CDR3. Per germline, CDR1 LNHDA and CDR2 SQIVND (reference sequence). The clonotype comes from an adult in good health. The chain uses TRBV19 and TRBJ1-1; D uncertain. The sample here was peripheral blood, taken on day 0 of AZD1222 vaccination. CDR3 protein: CASSNTGSTEAFF. The CDR3 DNA is TGTGCCAGTAGTAATACGGGGAGCACTGAAGCTTTCTTT. Together with reference TRBV19 and TRBJ1-1, the CDR3 gives the full variable domain: DGGITQSPKYLFRKEGQNVTLSCEQNLNHDAMYWYRQDPGQGLRLIYYSQIVNDFQKGDIAEGYSVSREKKESFPLTVTSAQKNPTAFYLCASSNTGSTEAFFGQGTRLTVV.